Sequencing of this T cell receptor beta chain was carried out in a study of cytomegalovirus exposure and HLA in healthy donors. For this clone: Its antigen is undetermined.

General study findings and limits: The study flagged some 170 TCR beta chains as cytomegalovirus-associated. Testing in vitro showed a few CMV-associated chains specific for CMV antigens. Sequencing artifact likely explains a cluster of highly shared sequence variants.

Use of 60 Vbeta and 13 Jbeta primers characterized the PCR. Measured with immunoSEQ multiplex PCR; TCRdb has only the in-frame clones, and not every one. The sample records 110,000 to 150,000 clones, over 60% being singletons. Sequencing used PBMCs. The sequence derives from a man aged 40-55 years in good health and CMV-seronegative.

In nucleotides, the CDR3 is TGTGCCAGCAGTGCCCGGGGTGGGAAAACCGGGGAGCTGTTTTTT. It is translated as CASSARGGKTGELFF. V usage is TRBV6-1 and J usage is TRBJ2-2; D possibly corresponds to TRBD2 (5 bases). The germline V gene has CDR1 MNHNS and CDR2 SASEGT. The CDR3 length is 15 residues. V lost 4 bases and J lost 5, with 14 bases in between.